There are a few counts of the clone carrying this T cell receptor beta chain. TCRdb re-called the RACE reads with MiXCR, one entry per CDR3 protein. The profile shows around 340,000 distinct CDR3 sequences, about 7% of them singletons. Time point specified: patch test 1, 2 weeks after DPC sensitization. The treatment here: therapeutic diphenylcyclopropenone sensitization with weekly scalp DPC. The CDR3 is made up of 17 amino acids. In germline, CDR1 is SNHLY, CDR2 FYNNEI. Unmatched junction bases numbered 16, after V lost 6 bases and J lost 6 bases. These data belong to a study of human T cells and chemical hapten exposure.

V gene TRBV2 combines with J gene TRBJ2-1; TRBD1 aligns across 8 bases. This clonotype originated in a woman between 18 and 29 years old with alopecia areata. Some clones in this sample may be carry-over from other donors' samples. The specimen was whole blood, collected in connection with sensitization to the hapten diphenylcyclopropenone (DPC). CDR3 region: CASSPPFDRGGFNEQFF. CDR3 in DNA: TGTGCCAGCAGCCCACCCTTCGACAGGGGAGGATTCAATGAGCAGTTCTTC.